Listed below are T cell receptor beta chains from one sample, sequenced in a study of shared clonotypes between healthy human individuals. The table came from immunoSEQ multiplex PCR; TCRdb's copy has only in-frame clones and leaves some out. The sample lists around 700,000 clones, about 74% occurring once. The sample consisted of memory CD4+ T cells sorted from blood. These receptors were collected from a woman aged 30 to 39 in good health. The conserved cysteine and the conserved F or W are not part of the CDR3 here. A D gene is named only where the DNA matches it firmly.

V: TRBV23-1
D: TRBD1
J: TRBJ2-7
length: 12
CDR3: ASSQSGRGYEQY

V: TRBV20-1
D: TRBD2
J: TRBJ2-1
length: 9
CDR3: SAELAAEQF

V: TRBV25-1
D: .
J: TRBJ2-7
length: 10
CDR3: ASKAEGYEQY

V: TRBV4-1
D: .
J: TRBJ2-1
length: 15
CDR3: ASSQAGGAGTSVEQF

V: TRBV4-1
D: TRBD1
J: TRBJ1-2
length: 14
CDR3: ASSQERTGGIYGYT

V: TRBV7-9
D: .
J: TRBJ2-1
length: 16
CDR3: ASSKRNVAQNSYNEQF

V: TRBV5-1
D: TRBD2
J: TRBJ2-7
length: 12
CDR3: ASSFLAGGSEQY

V: TRBV7-9
D: .
J: TRBJ2-2
length: 9
CDR3: ASSLSGELF

V: TRBV6-7
D: TRBD2
J: TRBJ2-1
length: 15
CDR3: ASSYPKWGGTYNEQF

V: TRBV28
D: .
J: TRBJ2-1
length: 13
CDR3: ASTTSGSSYNEQF

V: TRBV7-9
D: .
J: TRBJ2-7
length: 11
CDR3: ASSLAGWREQY

V: TRBV4-2
D: .
J: TRBJ2-2
length: 14
CDR3: ASSHVILENTGELF